Each of the 30 T cell receptor beta chains below was sequenced from the same sample in a study of blood T cell repertoires in COVID-19 (dated by TCRdb to about 2020). Library generation was performed with the immunoSEQ multiplex PCR assay. As stored in TCRdb, this immuneACCESS dataset retains in-frame rearrangements with V and J assigned. A fraction of the clones does not appear; measured against another copy, unresolved V genes explain less than half of the discrepancy, and the remainder lacks a known reason. This sample comprises over 200,000 clones, around nine tenths of them detected only once. The biggest ten clones account for 8.5% to 10% of the sample. The sequenced material came from peripheral blood. Receptor source: a man aged 40-49 years who had recovered from COVID-19.

The rearrangement links TRBV7-8 to TRBJ2-3; 9 bases agree with TRBD2. The CDR3 contains 18 residues. The germline CDR1 and CDR2 sequences are SGHVS and FQNEAQ. J was trimmed by 4 bases and V by 5 bases; bases with no gene match: 16. CDR3 sequence (DNA): TGTGCCAGCAGCATTACGGGGATAGCGGGGGTATGGGCAGATACGCAGTATTTT. This codes for CASSITGIAGVWADTQYF.

This chain's CDR3 is CASSVAIAVDTQYF. In DNA form, the CDR3 reads TGTGCCAGCAGCGTAGCTATTGCGGTAGATACGCAGTATTTT. V usage is TRBV9 and J usage is TRBJ2-3; D not resolved. With 0 bases removed from V and 5 bases from J, the gap between germline ends came to 10 bases. The CDR3 is made up of 14 amino acids. CDR1 and CDR2 from the germline V gene are SGDLS and YYNGEE.

This chain connects TRBV29-1 to TRBJ2-7; D perhaps matches TRBD2 (6 bases). This CDR3 region has 10 residues. The germline V gene encodes CDR1 SQVTM and CDR2 ANQGSEA. V was cut by 6 bases and J by 6 bases, with 9 bases left in between. CDR3: CSVGGAEQYF. The CDR3 region has the DNA TGCAGCGTCGGGGGTGCCGAGCAGTACTTC.

Written as DNA, the CDR3 is TGTGCCAGCAGCTTAGATTTTGGGACTTCTAACTATGGCTACACCTTC. Translation: CASSLDFGTSNYGYTF. V and J are TRBV11-2 and TRBJ1-2; possible D gene TRBD1, 5 bases. CDR1 and CDR2 from the germline V gene are SGHAT and FQNNGV. V lost 0 bases and J 0 bases, leaving 11 bases between the germline ends. There are 16 residues in the CDR3.

The rearrangement links TRBV5-1 to TRBJ2-3, with TRBD2 matching 7 bases. V shed 7 bases, J shed 7 bases, and the junction held 12 bases outside the gene matches. The length of the CDR3 is 14 residues. The germline CDR1 and CDR2 sequences are SGHRS and YFSETQ. The CDR3 sequence: CASGRGEAENTQYF. The CDR3 nucleotides are TGCGCCAGCGGCCGGGGGGAGGCGGAGAATACGCAGTATTTT.

This clone has ten or more counts. The CDR3 DNA is TGCGCCAGCAGTGAGTCTGGGGCAGACAACTATGGCTACACCTTC. Protein sequence: CASSESGADNYGYTF. The chain has TRBV10-1 and TRBJ1-2; tentative D call: TRBD1 (5 bases). The germline V gene has CDR1 WNHNN and CDR2 SYGVQD (reference sequence). With 0 bases removed from V and 2 bases from J, the gap between germline ends came to 10 bases. The CDR3 has 15 amino acids.

The chain uses TRBV7-9 and TRBJ1-3; 8 nucleotides match TRBD1. The ends lost 5 bases at V and 6 bases at J; junction bases unmatched: 12. The CDR3 has 16 amino acids. Per the germline V gene, CDR1 is SEHNR and CDR2 is FQNEAQ (reference sequence). CDR3 DNA sequence: TGTGCCAGCAGCAGTCGCATTGGACAGGGTGAAAACACCATATATTTT. Its translation is CASSSRIGQGENTIYF.

The V gene is TRBV7-2, the J gene TRBJ2-3; D is unresolved. The CDR3 contains 15 residues. Germline CDR1 is SGHTA and CDR2 is FQGNSA. Trimming stripped 1 base from V and 5 bases from J, with 13 bases between. As DNA, the CDR3 is TGTGCCAGCAGCTTAGATTTTGCTATCCAAGATACGCAGTATTTT. Translation gives CASSLDFAIQDTQYF. The full variable domain, with the rest looked up from reference TRBV7-2 and TRBJ2-3, is GAGVSQSPSNKVTEKGKDVELRCDPISGHTALYWYRQSLGQGLEFLIYFQGNSAPDKSGLPSDRFSAERTGGSVSTLTIQRTQQEDSAVYLCASSLDFAIQDTQYFGPGTRLTVL.

This rearrangement joins TRBV11-2 to TRBJ2-4; 9 bases are a match to TRBD2. The CDR3 runs to 17 residues. V shed 0 bases, J shed 8 bases, and the junction held 11 bases outside the gene matches. CDR1 is SGHAT and CDR2 is FQNNGV in the germline V gene. This chain's CDR3 is CASSLDAERGAGDIQYF. The CDR3 DNA is TGTGCCAGCAGCTTAGACGCGGAGCGGGGGGCGGGGGACATTCAGTACTTC.

V and J are TRBV2 and TRBJ2-2; no clear D. CDR1 SNHLY and CDR2 FYNNEI come from the germline V gene. This CDR3 is built from 15 residues. V lost 0 bases to trimming and J lost 6 bases, with 11 bases between them. The CDR3 region has the DNA TGTGCCAGCAGTGAAGCGCTTCAGGCATCCGGGGAGCTGTTTTTT. This translates into CASSEALQASGELFF.

This chain connects TRBV5-1 to TRBJ2-2, with 10 bases fitting TRBD2. The CDR3 length is 18 residues. V trimming: 1 base; J trimming: 0 bases; junction bases outside the gene matches: 6. CDR1 is SGHRS, CDR2 YFSETQ, per germline. CDR3 sequence reads: CASSLYASGGSNTGELFF. CDR3 nucleotides: TGCGCCAGCAGCTTGTATGCTAGCGGGGGATCGAACACCGGGGAGCTGTTTTTT.

V and J are TRBV9 and TRBJ2-7; TRBD1 aligns across 11 bases. The CDR3 is 15 residues long. The germline V gene has CDR1 SGDLS and CDR2 YYNGEE. V dropped 0 bases and J dropped 5; count of bases not matched to a gene: 4. CDR3 DNA sequence: TGTGCCAGCAGCGTAGGGACAGGGGGCTTCAACGAGCAGTACTTC. Protein sequence: CASSVGTGGFNEQYF.

This clone was recorded once. This chain uses TRBV11-1 with TRBJ2-2; D call uncertain. Germline CDR1 is SGHAT and CDR2 is FQDESV (reference sequence). This CDR3 region has 14 residues. V gave up 0 bases and J gave up 5 bases, with 7 bases separating them. CDR3 sequence (DNA): TGTGCCAGCAGCTTAGCGCCCGGGACCGGGGAGCTGTTTTTT. Translating gives CASSLAPGTGELFF.

This chain connects TRBV7-8 to TRBJ1-6; 11 bases agree with TRBD1. The V gene end was trimmed by 4 bases and the J gene end by 1 base; junction bases not matched to a gene: 6. This CDR3 is 18 amino acids long. CDR1 is SGHVS, CDR2 FQNEAQ, per germline. DNA for the CDR3: TGTGCCAGCAGCTCCTCCGGGACAGGGGGGTCCTATAATTCACCCCTCCACTTT. Translated, it gives CASSSSGTGGSYNSPLHF.

This sequence joins TRBV7-2 and TRBJ2-7, with 12 positions matching TRBD2. The CDR3 extends over 15 amino acids. CDR1 SGHTA and CDR2 FQGNSA come from the germline V gene. J gave up 6 bases and V 3 bases, and 6 bases lay outside the gene matches. CDR3 protein: CASSLTSGSFGEQYF. The CDR3 region has the DNA TGTGCCAGCAGCTTGACTAGCGGGAGCTTCGGCGAGCAGTACTTC.

V and J are TRBV11-2 and TRBJ1-1; D not certain. The CDR3 totals 13 residues. In germline, CDR1 is SGHAT, CDR2 FQNNGV. Trimming took off 2 bases at V and 9 bases at J, with 13 bases between the two ends. CDR3 sequence: CASSLMAAGKAFF. The CDR3, as DNA: TGTGCCAGCAGCTTAATGGCAGCGGGCAAAGCTTTCTTT.

The CDR3 DNA is TGTGCCAGCAGCTTTGAGCCCAGGGTAAAGGGGACGCAGTATTTT. Translation gives CASSFEPRVKGTQYF. The chain has TRBV7-2 and TRBJ2-3; a weak D match, TRBD1 (5 bases). Trimming pared 3 bases from V and 9 bases from J, leaving 19 bases between. Germline-derived CDR1 and CDR2 are SGHTA and FQGNSA. This CDR3 has 15 amino acids.

In its sample, this clone was seen once. The chain carries TRBV7-2 and TRBJ2-2, with 11 nucleotides matching TRBD2. The ends lost 5 bases at V and 4 bases at J; junction bases unmatched: 6. The CDR3 runs to 16 residues. Germline V gene data show CDR1 as SGHTA and CDR2 as FQGNSA. The CDR3 is CASSPRTSGSTGELFF. CDR3 bases: TGTGCCAGCAGCCCGAGGACTAGCGGGTCCACCGGGGAGCTGTTTTTT.

The chain joins TRBV27 to TRBJ2-7, with D perhaps TRBD2 (7 bases). V was clipped by 0 bases and J by 6 bases, with 12 bases between them. CDR3 length: 14 amino acids. In germline, CDR1 is MNHEY, CDR2 SMNVEV (reference sequence). Here the CDR3 DNA reads TGTGCCAGCAGTTTATCTCCGAGGGGGGGCGAGCAGTACTTC. As protein: CASSLSPRGGEQYF.

The rearrangement uses TRBV6-1 and TRBJ1-4; 8 nucleotides match TRBD1. CDR3 size: 16 residues. Trimming at V came to 3 bases and at J to 0 bases, leaving 3 bases not matched to a gene. Per the germline V gene, CDR1 is MNHNS and CDR2 is SASEGT. Written as DNA, the CDR3 is TGTGCCAGCAGTGAGAGACAGGGGACAACTAATGAAAAACTGTTTTTT. This sequence encodes CASSERQGTTNEKLFF.

Here the CDR3 DNA reads TGCGCCAGCAGTGAGTCGAAGCTAGCGGGGGCGTATACGCAGTATTTT. Amino acid sequence: CASSESKLAGAYTQYF. This chain connects TRBV10-2 to TRBJ2-3; 10 bases agree with TRBD2. Germline assignment: CDR1 WSHSY and CDR2 SAAADI. V shed 0 bases and J 7 bases; nucleotides not matched to a gene: 7. This CDR3 has 16 residues.

The genes are TRBV6-2 or TRBV6-3 and TRBJ1-5, with 7 bases fitting TRBD1. Germline assignment: CDR1 MNHEY and CDR2 SVGEGT. This CDR3 region has 13 residues. The V and J ends lost 6 bases and 7 bases, in that order; junction bases with no gene match: 6. The CDR3 coding sequence is TGTGCCAGCAGCAAGGACAGGTTGCAGCCCCAGCATTTT. It specifies CASSKDRLQPQHF.

J is TRBJ1-4 and V is TRBV29-1; no definite D call. The germline V gene has CDR1 SQVTM and CDR2 ANQGSEA. V lost 4 bases and J lost 3, with 9 bases in between. CDR3 length: 13 amino acids. In DNA, the CDR3 is TGCAGCGTTGCCCAACACGCTAATGAAAAACTGTTTTTT. Its translation is CSVAQHANEKLFF.

The chain combines TRBV24-1 with TRBJ2-3; 8 bases fit TRBD1. The J segment lost 2 bases and the V segment lost 5 bases, leaving 5 bases of the junction unmatched. The CDR3 spans 15 residues. Germline CDR1 and CDR2: KGHDR and SFDVKD. CDR3 region: CATSVGDRPTDTQYF. The CDR3 bases are TGTGCCACCAGTGTTGGGGACAGGCCCACAGATACGCAGTATTTT.

This chain links TRBV7-8 with TRBJ1-1; tentatively, D is TRBD1 (6 bases). The CDR3 consists of 12 residues. CDR1 is SGHVS, CDR2 FQNEAQ, per germline. The V end was cut by 7 bases, the J end by 3 bases, with 9 bases between. For the CDR3, the DNA is TGTGCCAGCAAGGGACAAGACACTGAAGCTTTCTTT. This encodes CASKGQDTEAFF.

The gene calls are TRBV9 and TRBJ1-1, with D unresolved. The CDR3 extends over 13 amino acids. V was cut by 4 bases and J by 4 bases, with 11 bases left in between. CDR1 is SGDLS, CDR2 YYNGEE, per germline. This CDR3 reads CASSPTRGTEAFF. The CDR3 nucleotides are TGTGCCAGCAGCCCGACTCGAGGCACTGAAGCTTTCTTT.

The genes are TRBV15 and TRBJ2-3; perhaps TRBD2 as D (6 bases). This CDR3 contains 14 residues. The germline V and J ends were trimmed by 1 base and 2 bases, with 7 bases remaining between them. The germline V gene has CDR1 LNHNV and CDR2 YYDKDF (reference sequence). CDR3 residues: CATSRVLATDTQYF. The CDR3 DNA sequence: TGTGCCACCAGCAGAGTACTAGCCACAGATACGCAGTATTTT.

The rearrangement uses TRBV11-2 and TRBJ2-7; a possible D gene is TRBD2 (6 bases). Deletions cut 5 bases from V and 3 bases from J, with 20 bases between. Germline-derived CDR1 and CDR2 are SGHAT and FQNNGV. The CDR3 consists of 16 residues. The CDR3 loop is CASSTTPKRADYEQYF. The CDR3 nucleotides read TGTGCCAGCAGCACAACTCCCAAGCGGGCCGACTACGAGCAGTACTTC.

The CDR3 protein is CASSLVGRETEAFF. The CDR3 DNA reads TGCGCCAGCAGCTTGGTAGGGAGGGAAACTGAAGCTTTCTTT. The chain employs TRBV5-1 and TRBJ1-1; D gene ambiguous. Germline V gene lookup returns CDR1 SGHRS and CDR2 YFSETQ. Trimming removed 0 bases from V and 5 bases from J, with 11 bases in between. This CDR3 is 14 amino acids long.

There are a few counts of this clone. V gene TRBV2 combines with J gene TRBJ1-1, with D unresolved. The V gene lost 6 bases and the J gene lost 1 base, with 15 bases spanning the gap. CDR1 SNHLY and CDR2 FYNNEI come from the germline V gene. This CDR3 is built from 15 residues. The CDR3 is CASSEVVVANTEAFF. DNA for the CDR3: TGTGCCAGCAGCGAGGTAGTGGTGGCGAACACTGAAGCTTTCTTT.